A selection of T cell receptor beta chains follows, all from one sample in a study of T cell responses to AZD1222 COVID-19 vaccine. The repertoire was sequenced with immunoSEQ multiplex PCR; TCRdb's copy has only in-frame clones and lacks some. The sample holds about 110,000 clones; around 90% are singletons and the top ten take 9.5% to 15%. Here the sequenced sample was peripheral blood, taken on day 0 of MenACWY control vaccination. The receptors derive from an adult in good health. Both conserved end residues are part of each CDR3. The D gene is left open where the match is weak. The size entry is marked missing in some rows and otherwise reads once, few, many or a size class.

CDR3 DNA: TGTGCCAGTAGTGATACGAACGGGGGGCAAGAGCAGTACTTC
CDR3 protein: CASSDTNGGQEQYF
V gene: TRBV19
clone size: NA
D gene: NA
J gene: TRBJ2-7

CDR3 DNA: TGTGCCAGCAGTCCATCCGACACGGGTAAGACACACACTGAAGCTTTCTTT
CDR3 protein: CASSPSDTGKTHTEAFF
V gene: TRBV28
clone size: NA
D gene: NA
J gene: TRBJ1-1

CDR3 DNA: TGTGCCAGCAGCTGGGAGGGGGGGATAGCCAAAAACATTCAGTACTTC
CDR3 protein: CASSWEGGIAKNIQYF
V gene: TRBV7-9
clone size: NA
D gene: NA
J gene: TRBJ2-4

CDR3 DNA: TGTGCCAGCAGCCCCACGGGAGGGGGCAATTCACCCCTCCACTTT
CDR3 protein: CASSPTGGGNSPLHF
V gene: TRBV4-2
clone size: NA
D gene: TRBD1
J gene: TRBJ1-6

CDR3 DNA: TGTGCCAGCAGTCCTCGGGCATACTGGGGCAATCAGCCCCAGCATTTT
CDR3 protein: CASSPRAYWGNQPQHF
V gene: TRBV28
clone size: NA
D gene: NA
J gene: TRBJ1-5

CDR3 DNA: TGTGCCAGTAGTATTCCCCCGGGGAACACCGGGGAGCTGTTTTTT
CDR3 protein: CASSIPPGNTGELFF
V gene: TRBV19
clone size: NA
D gene: NA
J gene: TRBJ2-2

CDR3 DNA: TGTGCCAGCCGATTGATACAGGGAGGGAACACTGAAGCTTTCTTT
CDR3 protein: CASRLIQGGNTEAFF
V gene: TRBV4-2
clone size: NA
D gene: NA
J gene: TRBJ1-1

CDR3 DNA: TGTGCCAGCAGTTTATGGTCTGGGGCCAACGTCCTGACTTTC
CDR3 protein: CASSLWSGANVLTF
V gene: TRBV27
clone size: NA
D gene: NA
J gene: TRBJ2-6

CDR3 DNA: TGCGCCAGCAGCCTTGCGGGGACAGATACGCAGTATTTT
CDR3 protein: CASSLAGTDTQYF
V gene: TRBV5-1
clone size: NA
D gene: NA
J gene: TRBJ2-3

CDR3 DNA: TGTGCCAGAGGTGGAGGGTACCATCAGCCCCAGCATTTT
CDR3 protein: CARGGGYHQPQHF
V gene: TRBV6-4
clone size: NA
D gene: NA
J gene: TRBJ1-5

CDR3 DNA: TGTGCCAGCACCCTGTGGGGAGATTCACCCCTCCACTTT
CDR3 protein: CASTLWGDSPLHF
V gene: TRBV12-3/TRBV12-4
clone size: NA
D gene: NA
J gene: TRBJ1-6

CDR3 DNA: TGTGCCAGCAGTTTAAGCTCTAGCGGGAGGGACGAGCAGTACTTC
CDR3 protein: CASSLSSSGRDEQYF
V gene: TRBV28
clone size: NA
D gene: TRBD2
J gene: TRBJ2-7

CDR3 DNA: TGTGCCAGCAGCCAAGCTGGCGGGAGCTCCTACGAGCAGTACTTC
CDR3 protein: CASSQAGGSSYEQYF
V gene: TRBV3-1/TRBV3-2
clone size: NA
D gene: TRBD2
J gene: TRBJ2-7

CDR3 DNA: TGTGCCAGCAGCCTGAATGGATACAATGAGCAGTTCTTC
CDR3 protein: CASSLNGYNEQFF
V gene: TRBV11-1
clone size: NA
D gene: NA
J gene: TRBJ2-1

CDR3 DNA: TGTGCCGCCACCGGTGGGGCGGACAATGAGCAGTTCTTC
CDR3 protein: CAATGGADNEQFF
V gene: TRBV10-3
clone size: NA
D gene: NA
J gene: TRBJ2-1

CDR3 DNA: TGTGCCAGCAGCTTAAAATGGGGCGGGGGATTGAGCACAGATACGCAGTATTTT
CDR3 protein: CASSLKWGGGLSTDTQYF
V gene: TRBV7-3
clone size: NA
D gene: TRBD2
J gene: TRBJ2-3

CDR3 DNA: TGTGCCAGCACTACGGGGACTTACAATGAGCAGTTCTTC
CDR3 protein: CASTTGTYNEQFF
V gene: TRBV6-1
clone size: NA
D gene: NA
J gene: TRBJ2-1

CDR3 DNA: TGTGCCAGCAGCTTCGGGAGCTCCTACGAGCAGTACTTC
CDR3 protein: CASSFGSSYEQYF
V gene: TRBV5-5
clone size: NA
D gene: NA
J gene: TRBJ2-7

CDR3 DNA: TGTGCAAGTCGCCGTTGCGTTATCTCCCGTCCGATCGAGCAGTTCTTC
CDR3 protein: CASRRCVISRPIEQFF
V gene: TRBV12-2
clone size: few
D gene: NA
J gene: TRBJ2-1

CDR3 DNA: TGTGCCAGTAGTAGACGCTACTCCTACAATGAGCAGTTCTTC
CDR3 protein: CASSRRYSYNEQFF
V gene: TRBV19
clone size: NA
D gene: NA
J gene: TRBJ2-1

CDR3 DNA: TGCGCCAGCAGCTTAAACAGTAATTCACCCCTCCACTTT
CDR3 protein: CASSLNSNSPLHF
V gene: TRBV5-1
clone size: NA
D gene: NA
J gene: TRBJ1-6

CDR3 DNA: TGTGCCAGCAGGGACCGGGTCGGGACAGATACGCAGTATTTT
CDR3 protein: CASRDRVGTDTQYF
V gene: TRBV28
clone size: few
D gene: NA
J gene: TRBJ2-3

CDR3 DNA: TGTGCCTGGAGTGTAGGATCCAGTTTCGGGAATCAGCCCCAGCATTTT
CDR3 protein: CAWSVGSSFGNQPQHF
V gene: TRBV30
clone size: NA
D gene: NA
J gene: TRBJ1-5

CDR3 DNA: TGTGCCAGCAGCCAGTTGGGACAATGGCACGGGGAGCTGTTTTTT
CDR3 protein: CASSQLGQWHGELFF
V gene: TRBV3-1/TRBV3-2
clone size: NA
D gene: NA
J gene: TRBJ2-2

CDR3 DNA: TGTGCCAGCAGCTTGTGGACAGCGTATGGCTACACCTTC
CDR3 protein: CASSLWTAYGYTF
V gene: TRBV5-4
clone size: NA
D gene: NA
J gene: TRBJ1-2

CDR3 DNA: TGTGCCAGCAGTGAAAGGGAGGCCGGGGAGCTGTTTTTT
CDR3 protein: CASSEREAGELFF
V gene: TRBV6-1
clone size: NA
D gene: NA
J gene: TRBJ2-2

CDR3 DNA: TGTGCCAGCAGCCCCACAGGGTACGATCAGCCCCAGCATTTT
CDR3 protein: CASSPTGYDQPQHF
V gene: TRBV7-9
clone size: NA
D gene: NA
J gene: TRBJ1-5

CDR3 DNA: TGTGCCAGCGCCCTATACCGGGACAGGCCCTCCTACGAGCAGTACTTC
CDR3 protein: CASALYRDRPSYEQYF
V gene: TRBV3-1/TRBV3-2
clone size: NA
D gene: TRBD1
J gene: TRBJ2-7

CDR3 DNA: TGTGCCAGCAGCCAAGACCTCAGGACAGGATATGGCTACACCTTC
CDR3 protein: CASSQDLRTGYGYTF
V gene: TRBV14
clone size: few
D gene: TRBD1
J gene: TRBJ1-2

CDR3 DNA: TGTGCCAGCAGCTATCTACACGGAAATCAGCCCCAGCATTTT
CDR3 protein: CASSYLHGNQPQHF
V gene: TRBV7-2
clone size: NA
D gene: NA
J gene: TRBJ1-5

CDR3 DNA: TGTGCCACCAGCAGAGGTCCGGACAGGAGGAATTCACCCCTCCACTTT
CDR3 protein: CATSRGPDRRNSPLHF
V gene: TRBV15
clone size: NA
D gene: TRBD1
J gene: TRBJ1-6

CDR3 DNA: TGTGCCAGTAGTGGGGACAGTTCAGGGTGGGGCAATCAGCCCCAGCATTTT
CDR3 protein: CASSGDSSGWGNQPQHF
V gene: TRBV19
clone size: NA
D gene: TRBD1
J gene: TRBJ1-5

CDR3 DNA: TGTGCCAGCAGCGTAGGGGCAGGGTTAGAACAGCAGTACTTC
CDR3 protein: CASSVGAGLEQQYF
V gene: TRBV9
clone size: NA
D gene: NA
J gene: TRBJ2-7

CDR3 DNA: TGTGCCAGCAGTGACTCGACTAGCGGGGATGGCGGGGAGCTGTTTTTT
CDR3 protein: CASSDSTSGDGGELFF
V gene: TRBV6-4
clone size: NA
D gene: TRBD2
J gene: TRBJ2-2

CDR3 DNA: TGTGCCAGCAGTCCCGGGACACCGATCAATCAGCCCCAGCATTTT
CDR3 protein: CASSPGTPINQPQHF
V gene: TRBV28
clone size: NA
D gene: NA
J gene: TRBJ1-5

CDR3 DNA: TGTGCCAGCAGCTTATCGGGGTCCGGGGAGCTGTTTTTT
CDR3 protein: CASSLSGSGELFF
V gene: TRBV7-6
clone size: NA
D gene: NA
J gene: TRBJ2-2

CDR3 DNA: TGTGCCAGCAGTCCGACTAGCCCGGGATCGTACGAGCAGTTCTTC
CDR3 protein: CASSPTSPGSYEQFF
V gene: TRBV28
clone size: NA
D gene: TRBD2
J gene: TRBJ2-1

CDR3 DNA: TGTGCCAGCAGTTTACGGGGGCAGAAGAACACTGAAGCTTTCTTT
CDR3 protein: CASSLRGQKNTEAFF
V gene: TRBV28
clone size: NA
D gene: NA
J gene: TRBJ1-1

CDR3 DNA: TGTGCCAGCAGTTTCATGGCGGGAGCCATCCTCTCCTACGAGCAGTACTTC
CDR3 protein: CASSFMAGAILSYEQYF
V gene: TRBV28
clone size: NA
D gene: TRBD2
J gene: TRBJ2-7

CDR3 DNA: TGTGCCATCAGTGAGATTGCAGAGACCCAGTACTTC
CDR3 protein: CAISEIAETQYF
V gene: TRBV10-3
clone size: NA
D gene: NA
J gene: TRBJ2-5

CDR3 DNA: TGTGCCAGCAGCCACGCCCCCGAGGGTGGTAATGAGCAGTTCTTC
CDR3 protein: CASSHAPEGGNEQFF
V gene: TRBV6-2/TRBV6-3
clone size: once
D gene: NA
J gene: TRBJ2-1

CDR3 DNA: TGTGCCAGCAGTTCAATCGGGACTAACCTCTACGAGCAGTACTTC
CDR3 protein: CASSSIGTNLYEQYF
V gene: TRBV6-2/TRBV6-3
clone size: NA
D gene: TRBD2
J gene: TRBJ2-7

CDR3 DNA: TGTGCCAGCAGCCTGCAGGGGGGCCAGTTCTTC
CDR3 protein: CASSLQGGQFF
V gene: TRBV7-6
clone size: NA
D gene: NA
J gene: TRBJ2-1

CDR3 DNA: TGTGCCAGCAGTTATCTGGATGGCTACACCTTC
CDR3 protein: CASSYLDGYTF
V gene: TRBV6-5
clone size: NA
D gene: NA
J gene: TRBJ1-2

CDR3 DNA: TGTGCCAGCCCTATGGCGGGACAGGCGAACACTGAAGCTTTCTTT
CDR3 protein: CASPMAGQANTEAFF
V gene: TRBV28
clone size: NA
D gene: TRBD1
J gene: TRBJ1-1

CDR3 DNA: TGTGCCAGCTCTCTGGACAGGGGCTACGAGCAGTACTTC
CDR3 protein: CASSLDRGYEQYF
V gene: TRBV5-5
clone size: once
D gene: TRBD1
J gene: TRBJ2-7

CDR3 DNA: TGTGCCAGCAGCTTAGCGTATACAGATACGCAGTATTTT
CDR3 protein: CASSLAYTDTQYF
V gene: TRBV7-2
clone size: NA
D gene: NA
J gene: TRBJ2-3

CDR3 DNA: TGTGCCAGCAGTTCCCCGGGACAGGGCTCACCCTACGAGCAGTACTTC
CDR3 protein: CASSSPGQGSPYEQYF
V gene: TRBV6-2/TRBV6-3
clone size: NA
D gene: TRBD1
J gene: TRBJ2-7

CDR3 DNA: TGTGCCAGCAGCTCGACAGGGGTTAGCAATCAGCCCCAGCATTTT
CDR3 protein: CASSSTGVSNQPQHF
V gene: TRBV7-2
clone size: NA
D gene: TRBD1
J gene: TRBJ1-5

CDR3 DNA: TGTGCCAGCAGCTTCTCCATCCTGGACGAATACAATGAGCAGTTCTTC
CDR3 protein: CASSFSILDEYNEQFF
V gene: TRBV7-9
clone size: NA
D gene: NA
J gene: TRBJ2-1

CDR3 DNA: TGTGCCAGCAGCCCAGGACCTCCGGACACTGAAGCTTTCTTT
CDR3 protein: CASSPGPPDTEAFF
V gene: TRBV7-3
clone size: NA
D gene: NA
J gene: TRBJ1-1

CDR3 DNA: TGTGCCAGCAGCAATATCAGGAAAGGGAATGGCTACACCTTC
CDR3 protein: CASSNIRKGNGYTF
V gene: TRBV21-1
clone size: NA
D gene: NA
J gene: TRBJ1-2

CDR3 DNA: TGTGCCAGCAGCTCGACAGGGACAAATTCACCCCTCCACTTT
CDR3 protein: CASSSTGTNSPLHF
V gene: TRBV7-2
clone size: NA
D gene: TRBD1
J gene: TRBJ1-6

CDR3 DNA: TGTGCCAGCAGAATTCAGGGGATTAGAGATCAGCCCCAGCATTTT
CDR3 protein: CASRIQGIRDQPQHF
V gene: TRBV28
clone size: NA
D gene: NA
J gene: TRBJ1-5

CDR3 DNA: TGTGCCAGCAGTCATCTGGGACACTCAAATGAAAAACTGTTTTTT
CDR3 protein: CASSHLGHSNEKLFF
V gene: TRBV11-2
clone size: NA
D gene: NA
J gene: TRBJ1-4

CDR3 DNA: TGTGCCAGTAGTCTTCTTCCAGGGAGTAGGGGCGAGCAGTACTTC
CDR3 protein: CASSLLPGSRGEQYF
V gene: TRBV19
clone size: NA
D gene: NA
J gene: TRBJ2-7

CDR3 DNA: TGTGCCAGCAGTTCGGCAGGGGTAGCCAAAAACATTCAGTACTTC
CDR3 protein: CASSSAGVAKNIQYF
V gene: TRBV9
clone size: NA
D gene: NA
J gene: TRBJ2-4

CDR3 DNA: TGTGCCAGCAGTGAATACACTAGTCGGGCGAAAATTCAAGAGACCCAGTACTTC
CDR3 protein: CASSEYTSRAKIQETQYF
V gene: TRBV25-1
clone size: few
D gene: NA
J gene: TRBJ2-5

CDR3 DNA: TGTGCCAGCAGTGATTCTTGGCCACGGAACACTGAAGCTTTCTTT
CDR3 protein: CASSDSWPRNTEAFF
V gene: TRBV25-1
clone size: NA
D gene: NA
J gene: TRBJ1-1